One sample yielded the 11 T cell receptor beta chains listed below, sequenced in a study of blood T cell repertoires in COVID-19. Repertoires were generated with immunoSEQ multiplex PCR, while TCRdb's copy carries only in-frame clones and drops some. The data contain some 31,000 clones, roughly 90% of them singletons. Specimen: peripheral blood. All receptors come from a man in his 60s with active COVID-19.

This rearrangement joins TRBV27 to TRBJ1-2, with D tentatively TRBD1 (6 bases). The V gene's germline CDR1 is MNHEY and CDR2 SMNVEV (reference sequence). V was trimmed by 2 bases and J by 7 bases, leaving 11 bases between them. The CDR3 has 13 residues. CDR3 DNA: TGTGCCAGCAGTTTAACAGTGGGGGCTGGCTACACCTTC. Its protein is CASSLTVGAGYTF.

The chain joins TRBV10-3 to TRBJ2-3; 12 positions match TRBD2. J was trimmed by 6 bases and V by 5 bases; bases with no gene match: 12. The CDR3 is 17 residues long. Germline-derived CDR1 and CDR2 are ENHRY and SYGVKD. The CDR3 reads CAISRALAGGPGDTQYF. In nucleotides, the CDR3 is TGTGCCATCAGTCGAGCCCTAGCGGGGGGGCCGGGGGATACGCAGTATTTT.

This chain connects TRBV6-5 to TRBJ2-7; the match to TRBD1 covers 8 bases. Per the germline V gene, CDR1 is MNHEY and CDR2 is SVGAGI. Trimming took 5 bases from V and 2 from J; bases not matched to a gene: 8. The CDR3 contains 15 residues. CDR3 region: CASSPWTGQTYEQYF. CDR3 sequence (DNA): TGTGCCAGCAGTCCATGGACAGGGCAGACCTACGAGCAGTACTTC.

J is TRBJ2-1 and V is TRBV11-3; 13 nucleotides agree with TRBD2. The CDR3 runs to 19 residues. The germline V gene encodes CDR1 SGHNT and CDR2 YENEEA. Trimming removed 7 bases from V and 4 bases from J; junction bases left unmatched: 16. CDR3 residues: CASTPSTSGGPVLYNEQFF. DNA for the CDR3: TGTGCCAGCACCCCTTCGACTAGCGGGGGGCCAGTCTTGTACAATGAGCAGTTCTTC.

The V call is TRBV29-1, the J call TRBJ2-3; 7 bases map to TRBD2. This CDR3 comprises 15 residues. Germline trimming cut 7 bases from V and 0 bases from J; bases unmatched to any gene: 10. In germline, CDR1 is SQVTM, CDR2 ANQGSEA. The CDR3 DNA reads as TGCAGCGCCAAACGACTAGCAGCTAGCACAGATACGCAGTATTTT. Its translation is CSAKRLAASTDTQYF.

This chain uses TRBV5-4 with TRBJ2-1; 7 bases are a match to TRBD2. The J segment lost 10 bases and the V segment lost 4 bases, leaving 8 bases of the junction unmatched. Germline V gene sequence: CDR1 SGHNT, CDR2 YYREEE (reference sequence). CDR3 length: 13 amino acids. CDR3 DNA: TGTGCCAGCAGCCCCGGAGGGACTACAGAGCAGTTCTTC. It specifies CASSPGGTTEQFF.

The chain is built from TRBV5-1 and TRBJ1-1; possible D gene TRBD1, 5 bases. This CDR3 comprises 14 residues. From germline, CDR1 is SGHRS and CDR2 YFSETQ. Deletions cut 1 base from V and 4 bases from J, with 11 bases between. The CDR3 region is CASSLRGSATEAFF. The CDR3 nucleotides read TGCGCCAGCAGCTTGCGGGGGTCCGCCACTGAAGCTTTCTTT.

The CDR3 loop reads CASSPRWGREGETQYF. The CDR3 region has the DNA TGTGCCAGCTCACCACGGTGGGGCAGGGAAGGTGAGACCCAGTACTTC. This chain connects TRBV18 to TRBJ2-5, with D possibly being TRBD1 (5 bases). Germline V gene data show CDR1 as KGHSH and CDR2 as LQKENI. V was trimmed by 1 base and J by 5 bases, leaving 17 bases between them. The CDR3 spans 16 residues. Looking up the rest from reference TRBV18 and TRBJ2-5 gives the full variable domain: NAGVMQNPRHLVRRRGQEARLRCSPMKGHSHVYWYRQLPEEGLKFMVYLQKENIIDESGMPKERFSAEFPKEGPSILRIQQVVRGDSAAYFCASSPRWGREGETQYFGPGTRLLVL.

The rearrangement links TRBV7-2 to TRBJ2-7; D perhaps matches TRBD2 (7 bases). Deletions cut 5 bases from V and 6 bases from J, with 17 bases between. There are 14 residues in the CDR3. Germline lookup yields CDR1 SGHTA and CDR2 FQGNSA. CDR3: CASSLLGGGGEQYF. Written as DNA, the CDR3 is TGTGCCAGCAGCCTCCTAGGCGGGGGCGGCGAGCAGTACTTC.

The chain uses TRBV19 and TRBJ1-5, with TRBD1 matching over 9 bases. The germline V gene encodes CDR1 LNHDA and CDR2 SQIVND (reference sequence). CDR3 size: 17 residues. The J segment lost 1 base and the V segment lost 8 bases, leaving 12 bases of the junction unmatched. This chain's CDR3 is CASHLPGQGLSNQPQHF. CDR3 DNA sequence: TGTGCCAGTCATCTACCCGGACAGGGGCTAAGCAATCAGCCCCAGCATTTT. The full variable domain, rest sourced from reference TRBV19 and TRBJ1-5, is DGGITQSPKYLFRKEGQNVTLSCEQNLNHDAMYWYRQDPGQGLRLIYYSQIVNDFQKGDIAEGYSVSREKKESFPLTVTSAQKNPTAFYLCASHLPGQGLSNQPQHFGDGTRLSIL.

The chain combines TRBV19 with TRBJ2-1, with TRBD2 identical over 10 bases. Germline CDR1 and CDR2: LNHDA and SQIVND (reference sequence). The CDR3 runs to 16 residues. V shed 6 bases, J shed 9 bases, and the junction held 14 bases outside the gene matches. CDR3 loop: CASRLFSGGVSGEQFF. The DNA for the CDR3 is TGTGCCAGTAGGCTCTTCAGCGGGGGGGTTAGTGGTGAGCAGTTCTTC.